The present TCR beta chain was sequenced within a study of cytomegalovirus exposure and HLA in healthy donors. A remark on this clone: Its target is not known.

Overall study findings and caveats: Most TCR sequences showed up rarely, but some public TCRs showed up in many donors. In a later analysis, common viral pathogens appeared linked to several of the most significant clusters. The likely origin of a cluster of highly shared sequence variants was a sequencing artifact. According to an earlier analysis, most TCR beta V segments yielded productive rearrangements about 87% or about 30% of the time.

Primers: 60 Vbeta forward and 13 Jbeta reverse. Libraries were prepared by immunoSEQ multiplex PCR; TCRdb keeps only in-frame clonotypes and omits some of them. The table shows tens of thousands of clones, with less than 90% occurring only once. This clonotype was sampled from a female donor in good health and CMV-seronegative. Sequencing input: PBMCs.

The CDR3 reads CASTTTPGQGMSYTF. DNA for the CDR3: TGTGCCAGCACCACAACACCGGGACAGGGGATGAGCTACACCTTC. The rearrangement joins TRBV9 to TRBJ1-2; 10 nucleotides line up with TRBD1. CDR1 and CDR2 (germline): SGDLS, YYNGEE. The CDR3 contains 15 residues. The V gene end was trimmed by 6 bases and the J gene end by 9 bases; junction bases not matched to a gene: 14.